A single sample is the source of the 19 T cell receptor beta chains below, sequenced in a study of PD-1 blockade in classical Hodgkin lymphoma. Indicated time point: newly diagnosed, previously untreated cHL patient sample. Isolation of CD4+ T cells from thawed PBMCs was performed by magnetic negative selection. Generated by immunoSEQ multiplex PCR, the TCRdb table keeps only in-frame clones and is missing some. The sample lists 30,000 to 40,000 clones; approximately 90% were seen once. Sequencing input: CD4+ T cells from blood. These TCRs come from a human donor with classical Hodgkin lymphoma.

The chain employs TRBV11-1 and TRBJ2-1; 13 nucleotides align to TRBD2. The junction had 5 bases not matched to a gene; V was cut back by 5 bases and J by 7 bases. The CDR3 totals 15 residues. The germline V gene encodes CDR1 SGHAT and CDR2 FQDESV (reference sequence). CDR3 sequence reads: CASSKGTSGANEQFF. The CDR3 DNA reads TGTGCCAGCAGCAAGGGGACTAGCGGGGCTAATGAGCAGTTCTTC.

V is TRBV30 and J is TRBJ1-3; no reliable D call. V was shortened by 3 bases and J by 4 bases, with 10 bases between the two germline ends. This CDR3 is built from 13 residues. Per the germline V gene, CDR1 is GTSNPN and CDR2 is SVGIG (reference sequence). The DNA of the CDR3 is TGTGCCTGGAGCGGAGTCGGGGGAAACACCATATATTTT. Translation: CAWSGVGGNTIYF.

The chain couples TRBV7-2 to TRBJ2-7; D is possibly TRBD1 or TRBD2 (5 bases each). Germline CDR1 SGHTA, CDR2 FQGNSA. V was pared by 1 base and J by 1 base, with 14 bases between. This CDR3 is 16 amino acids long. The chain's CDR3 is CASSLGYGTASYEQYF. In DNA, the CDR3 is TGTGCCAGCAGCTTAGGGTACGGGACGGCTTCCTACGAGCAGTACTTC. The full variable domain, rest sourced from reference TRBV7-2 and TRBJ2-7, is GAGVSQSPSNKVTEKGKDVELRCDPISGHTALYWYRQSLGQGLEFLIYFQGNSAPDKSGLPSDRFSAERTGGSVSTLTIQRTQQEDSAVYLCASSLGYGTASYEQYFGPGTRLTVT.

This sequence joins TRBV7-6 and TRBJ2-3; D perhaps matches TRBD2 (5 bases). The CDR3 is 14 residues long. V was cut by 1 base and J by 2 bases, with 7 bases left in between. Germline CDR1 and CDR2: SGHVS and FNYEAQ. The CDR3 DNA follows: TGTGCCAGCAGCTTAGGAGGGATCACAGATACGCAGTATTTT. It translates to CASSLGGITDTQYF.

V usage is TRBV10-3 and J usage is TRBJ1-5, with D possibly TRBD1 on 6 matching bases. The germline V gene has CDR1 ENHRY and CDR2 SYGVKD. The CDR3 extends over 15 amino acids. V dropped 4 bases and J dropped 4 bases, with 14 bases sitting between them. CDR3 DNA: TGTGCCATCAGTGGGGGGCTTAGCTTAAATCAGCCCCAGCATTTT. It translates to CAISGGLSLNQPQHF.

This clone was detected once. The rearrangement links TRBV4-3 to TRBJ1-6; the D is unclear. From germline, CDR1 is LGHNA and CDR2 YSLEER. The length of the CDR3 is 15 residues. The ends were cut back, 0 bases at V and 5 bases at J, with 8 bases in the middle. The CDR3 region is CASSQDWANNSPLHF. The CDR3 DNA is TGCGCCAGCAGCCAAGATTGGGCAAATAATTCACCCCTCCACTTT.

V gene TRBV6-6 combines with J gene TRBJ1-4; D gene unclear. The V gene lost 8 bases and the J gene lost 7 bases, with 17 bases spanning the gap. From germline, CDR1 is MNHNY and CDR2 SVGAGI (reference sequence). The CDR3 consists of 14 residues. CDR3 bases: TGTGCCAGCGTGACCCTGAGGACCGGTGAAAAACTGTTTTTT. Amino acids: CASVTLRTGEKLFF.

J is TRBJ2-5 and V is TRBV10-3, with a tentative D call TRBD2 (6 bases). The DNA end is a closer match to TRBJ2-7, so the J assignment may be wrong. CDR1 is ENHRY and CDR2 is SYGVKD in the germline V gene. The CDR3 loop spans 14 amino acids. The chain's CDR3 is CATARLELRNEQYF. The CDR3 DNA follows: TGTGCCACAGCCAGACTAGAGCTGAGGAACGAGCAGTACTTC.

CDR3 DNA sequence: TGTGCCAGCAGCTCTAGGGACGGTGGAACGGATGGCTACACCTTC. This codes for CASSSRDGGTDGYTF. V gene TRBV7-3 combines with J gene TRBJ1-2; perhaps TRBD1 as D (5 bases). Germline lookup yields CDR1 SGHTA and CDR2 FQGTGA. The ends were cut back, 4 bases at V and 6 bases at J, with 18 bases in the middle. This CDR3 has 15 amino acids.

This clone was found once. The CDR3, as DNA: TGCAGCGTTGGGAAGGGAGCTACAACTAATGAAAAACTGTTTTTT. It codes for CSVGKGATTNEKLFF. This chain joins TRBV29-1 and TRBJ1-4; D not resolved. The CDR3 has 15 residues. The germline gives CDR1 SQVTM, CDR2 ANQGSEA. V was pared by 4 bases and J by 0 bases, with 12 bases between.

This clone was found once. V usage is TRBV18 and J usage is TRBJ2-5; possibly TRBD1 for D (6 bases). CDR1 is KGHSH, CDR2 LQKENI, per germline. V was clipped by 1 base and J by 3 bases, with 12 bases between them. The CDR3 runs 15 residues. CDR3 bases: TGTGCCAGCTCACCACGGCACAGGGCGGAAGAGACCCAGTACTTC. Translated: CASSPRHRAEETQYF.

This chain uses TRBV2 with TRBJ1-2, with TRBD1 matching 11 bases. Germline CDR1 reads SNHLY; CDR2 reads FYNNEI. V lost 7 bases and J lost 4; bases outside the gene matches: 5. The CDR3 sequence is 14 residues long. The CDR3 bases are TGTGCCAGCAAGGACAGGGGGCTAGGCTATGGCTACACCTTC. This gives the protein CASKDRGLGYGYTF.

CDR3 coding DNA: TGTGCCAGCAGTCCTGATCGACAGGGCTTTCTGAAACTGTTTTTT. The encoded protein is CASSPDRQGFLKLFF. This chain links TRBV6-5 with TRBJ1-4; 7 bases are shared with TRBD1. From germline, CDR1 is MNHEY and CDR2 SVGAGI. Trimming cost V 5 bases and J 11 bases; bases outside gene matches: 14. The CDR3 totals 15 residues.

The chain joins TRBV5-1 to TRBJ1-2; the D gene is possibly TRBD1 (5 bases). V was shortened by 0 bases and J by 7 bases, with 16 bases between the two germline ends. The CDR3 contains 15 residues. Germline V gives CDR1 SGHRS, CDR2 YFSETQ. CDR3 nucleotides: TGCGCCAGCAGCTTGGACCACCCTGACAGAGGTGGCTACACCTTC. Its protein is CASSLDHPDRGGYTF.

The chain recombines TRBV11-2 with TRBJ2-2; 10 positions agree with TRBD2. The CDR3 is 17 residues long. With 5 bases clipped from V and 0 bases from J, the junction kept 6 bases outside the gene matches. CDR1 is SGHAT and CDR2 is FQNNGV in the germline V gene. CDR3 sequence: CASSTGAGGPNTGELFF. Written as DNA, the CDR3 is TGTGCCAGCAGCACAGGAGCGGGGGGGCCGAACACCGGGGAGCTGTTTTTT.

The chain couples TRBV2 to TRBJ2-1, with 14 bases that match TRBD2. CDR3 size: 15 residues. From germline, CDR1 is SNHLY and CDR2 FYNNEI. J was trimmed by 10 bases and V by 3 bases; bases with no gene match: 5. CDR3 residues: CASSDPGLAGEEQFF. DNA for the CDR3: TGTGCCAGCAGTGATCCGGGACTAGCGGGAGAGGAGCAGTTCTTC.

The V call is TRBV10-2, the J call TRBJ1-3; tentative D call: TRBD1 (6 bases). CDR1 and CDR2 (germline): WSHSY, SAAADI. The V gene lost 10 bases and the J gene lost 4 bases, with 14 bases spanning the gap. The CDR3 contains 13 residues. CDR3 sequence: CATKTGAGNTIYF. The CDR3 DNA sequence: TGCGCCACCAAGACAGGCGCGGGAAACACCATATATTTT.

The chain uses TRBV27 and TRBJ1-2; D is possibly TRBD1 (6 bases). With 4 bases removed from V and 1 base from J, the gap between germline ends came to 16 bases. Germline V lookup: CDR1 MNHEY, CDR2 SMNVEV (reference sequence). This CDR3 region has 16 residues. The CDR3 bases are TGTGCCAGCAGTTCGAGGGGGGAAGGGTTTAACTATGGCTACACCTTC. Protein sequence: CASSSRGEGFNYGYTF.

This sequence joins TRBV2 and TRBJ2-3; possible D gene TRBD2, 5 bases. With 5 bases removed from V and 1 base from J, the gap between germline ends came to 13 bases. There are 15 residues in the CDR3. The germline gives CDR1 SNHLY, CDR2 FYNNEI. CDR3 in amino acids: CASSTRAAGTDTQYF. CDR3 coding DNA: TGTGCCAGCAGTACTAGGGCTGCCGGCACAGATACGCAGTATTTT.